Below, 3 T cell receptor beta chains from the same sample are listed, as sequenced in a study of T cells in Graves' hyperthyroidism and ophthalmopathy. From RNA transcripts, TCR beta CDR3 regions were amplified. The HTBI set primed first-round TCR CDR3 RT-PCR. Each CDR3 protein gets one entry after TCRdb re-called the multiplex PCR reads with MiXCR. The sample lists more than 100,000 distinct CDR3 sequences, roughly 47% occurring once. Material for sequencing was blood. The receptors were gathered from a man aged 35 to 55 with Graves' hyperthyroidism.

This clonotype has ten or more counts. The gene calls are TRBV29-1 and TRBJ1-3, with 7 bases matching TRBD1. The CDR3 has 15 amino acids. Germline assignment: CDR1 SQVTM and CDR2 ANQGSEA. V was clipped by 3 bases and J by 2 bases; unmatched bases: 7. The CDR3 reads CSVETGPGTGNTIYF. For the CDR3, the DNA is TGCAGCGTTGAGACAGGGCCCGGAACTGGAAACACCATATATTTT.

This clonotype was observed once. The chain couples TRBV7-2 to TRBJ1-2; D possibly corresponds to TRBD1 (6 bases). Germline CDR1 and CDR2: SGHTA and FQGNSA. CDR3 size: 14 residues. The ends were cut back, 6 bases at V and 12 bases at J, with 23 bases in the middle. CDR3 nucleotide sequence: TGTGCCAGCAGTCCTCGGACAGCCGGCTCTGGAAACACCTTC. Translated: CASSPRTAGSGNTF.

The chain combines TRBV2 with TRBJ2-5; D is uncertain. The CDR3 consists of 11 residues. V lost 2 bases and J lost 9, with 7 bases in between. CDR1 is SNHLY and CDR2 is FYNNEI in the germline V gene. CDR3: CASSESLAQYF. The DNA of the CDR3 is TGTGCCAGCAGTGAAAGCCTGGCCCAGTACTTC.